This T cell receptor beta chain was sequenced during a study of early T cells in non-severe SARS-CoV-2 infection. Study-level information: Bulk RNA isolated from unsorted whole blood underwent sequencing; chains were not paired.

At least ten counts were recorded for this clonotype. Unique molecular identifiers were attached to individual cDNA molecules. TCRdb independently ran MiXCR on the 5' RACE reads; one entry per CDR3 protein. The data hold about 28,000 distinct CDR3 sequences, with about 4.6% observed a single time. The CDR3 runs to 16 residues. Germline V CDR1 and CDR2: SGHVS, FNYEAQ. With 1 base clipped from V and 3 bases from J, the junction kept 4 bases outside the gene matches. This sequence was found in an adult who was a healthcare worker with PCR-confirmed SARS-CoV-2 infection or an uninfected control (not recorded which). Material: whole blood, obtained at baseline. The gene calls are TRBV7-6 and TRBJ2-2; the match to TRBD1 covers 8 bases. CDR3 sequence (DNA): TGTGCCAGCAGCTTAGAGGCAGGGGGCGACACCGGGGAGCTGTTTTTT. Translating it yields CASSLEAGGDTGELFF.